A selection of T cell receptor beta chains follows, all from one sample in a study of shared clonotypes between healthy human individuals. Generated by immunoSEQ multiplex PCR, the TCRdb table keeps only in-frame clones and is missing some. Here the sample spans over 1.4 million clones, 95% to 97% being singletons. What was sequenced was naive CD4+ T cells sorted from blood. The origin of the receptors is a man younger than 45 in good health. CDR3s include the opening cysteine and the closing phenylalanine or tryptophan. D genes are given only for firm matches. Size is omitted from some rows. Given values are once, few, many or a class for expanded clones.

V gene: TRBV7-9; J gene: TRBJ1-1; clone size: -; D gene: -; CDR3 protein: CASRPDSANTEAFF; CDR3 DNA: TGTGCCAGCAGACCAGACAGCGCGAACACTGAAGCTTTCTTT
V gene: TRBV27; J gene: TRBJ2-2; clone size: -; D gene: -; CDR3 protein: CASKGVAPTGELFF; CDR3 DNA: TGTGCCAGCAAAGGAGTAGCCCCCACCGGGGAGCTGTTTTTT
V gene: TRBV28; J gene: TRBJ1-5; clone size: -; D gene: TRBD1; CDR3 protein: CASSFSLRQGRNQPQHF; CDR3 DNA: TGTGCCAGCAGTTTTTCCCTTAGACAGGGACGCAATCAGCCCCAGCATTTT
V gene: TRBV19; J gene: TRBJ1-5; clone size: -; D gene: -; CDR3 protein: CASSILYRVSNQPQHF; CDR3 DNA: TGTGCCAGTAGTATTCTTTACAGGGTATCCAATCAGCCCCAGCATTTT
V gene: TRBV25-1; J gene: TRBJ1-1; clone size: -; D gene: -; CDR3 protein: CASSDRDIRMNTEAFF; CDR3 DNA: TGTGCCAGCAGTGACCGGGACATCCGCATGAACACTGAAGCTTTCTTT
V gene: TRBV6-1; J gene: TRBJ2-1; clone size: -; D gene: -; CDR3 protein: CASSDWNEQFF; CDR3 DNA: TGTGCCAGCTCGGACTGGAATGAGCAGTTCTTC
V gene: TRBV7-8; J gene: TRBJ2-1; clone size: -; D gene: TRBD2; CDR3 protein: CASSASPSGIRESYNEQFF; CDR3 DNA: TGTGCCAGCAGCGCCAGCCCTAGCGGGATCCGAGAGTCCTACAATGAGCAGTTCTTC
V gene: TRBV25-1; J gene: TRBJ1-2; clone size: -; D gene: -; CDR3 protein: CASSEAPTDYGYTF; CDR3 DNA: TGTGCCAGCAGTGAAGCCCCGACAGATTATGGCTACACCTTC
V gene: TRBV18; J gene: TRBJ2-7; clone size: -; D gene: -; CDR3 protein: CASSPPVVGAMSYEQYF; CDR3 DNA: TGTGCCAGCTCACCACCCGTTGTGGGGGCGATGTCGTACGAGCAGTACTTC
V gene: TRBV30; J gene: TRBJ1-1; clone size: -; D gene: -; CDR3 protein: CAWSVSPRNTEAFF; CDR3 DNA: TGTGCCTGGAGTGTAAGCCCTAGGAACACTGAAGCTTTCTTT
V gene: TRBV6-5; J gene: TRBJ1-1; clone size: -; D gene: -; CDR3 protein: CASSYSIGLRNTEAFF; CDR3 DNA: TGTGCCAGCAGTTACTCGATCGGCTTAAGGAACACTGAAGCTTTCTTT
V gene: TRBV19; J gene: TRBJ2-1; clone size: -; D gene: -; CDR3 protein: CASSTAWSEQFF; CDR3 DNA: TGTGCCAGTAGTACCGCGTGGAGTGAGCAGTTCTTC
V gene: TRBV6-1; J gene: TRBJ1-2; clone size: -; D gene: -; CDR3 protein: CASSEALARDATF; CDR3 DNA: TGTGCCAGCAGTGAAGCGCTCGCTCGGGACGCAACATTC
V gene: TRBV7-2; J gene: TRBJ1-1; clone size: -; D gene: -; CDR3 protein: CASSWKQGGFTEAFF; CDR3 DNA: TGTGCCAGCAGCTGGAAACAGGGAGGATTCACTGAAGCTTTCTTT
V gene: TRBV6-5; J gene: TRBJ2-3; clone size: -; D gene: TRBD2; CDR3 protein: CASSLLAGSSTDTQYF; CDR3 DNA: TGTGCCAGCAGTTTGCTAGCGGGATCTAGCACAGATACGCAGTATTTT
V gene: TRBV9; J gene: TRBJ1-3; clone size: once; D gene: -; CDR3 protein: CASSGYGSSGNTIYF; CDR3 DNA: TGTGCCAGCAGCGGTTATGGTAGCTCTGGAAACACCATATATTTT
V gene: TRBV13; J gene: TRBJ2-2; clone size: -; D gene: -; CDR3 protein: CASRGLRGNTGELFF; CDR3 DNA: TGTGCCAGTAGGGGACTTCGAGGGAACACCGGGGAGCTGTTTTTT
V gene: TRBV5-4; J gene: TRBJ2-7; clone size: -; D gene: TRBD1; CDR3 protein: CASSLGQGRYEQYF; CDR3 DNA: TGTGCCAGCAGCCTTGGACAGGGGCGGTACGAGCAGTACTTC
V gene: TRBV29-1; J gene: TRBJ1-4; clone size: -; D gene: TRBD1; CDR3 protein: CSVATGAANEKLFF; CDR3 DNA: TGCAGCGTCGCTACAGGGGCGGCTAATGAAAAACTGTTTTTT
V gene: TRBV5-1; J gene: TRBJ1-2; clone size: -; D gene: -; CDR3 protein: CASYGTDYGYTF; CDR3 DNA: TGCGCCAGCTACGGGACGGACTATGGCTACACCTTC
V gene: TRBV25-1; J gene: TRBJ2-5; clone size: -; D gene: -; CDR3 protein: CASSVPGPRETQYF; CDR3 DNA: TGTGCCAGCAGTGTACCGGGACCGAGGGAGACCCAGTACTTC
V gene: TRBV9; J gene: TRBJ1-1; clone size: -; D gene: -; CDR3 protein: CASSVGLRRDTEAFF; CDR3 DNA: TGTGCCAGCAGCGTAGGTCTACGGAGGGACACTGAAGCTTTCTTT
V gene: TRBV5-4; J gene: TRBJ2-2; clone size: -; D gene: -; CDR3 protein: CASSLVSRPNTGELFF; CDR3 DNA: TGTGCCAGCAGCTTGGTTTCCAGACCGAACACCGGGGAGCTGTTTTTT
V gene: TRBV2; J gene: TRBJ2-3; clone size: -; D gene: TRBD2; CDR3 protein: CATGLAGVTDTQYF; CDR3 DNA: TGTGCCACCGGACTAGCGGGAGTTACAGATACGCAGTATTTT
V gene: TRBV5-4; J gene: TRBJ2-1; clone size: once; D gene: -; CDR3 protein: CASSQEAGINEQFF; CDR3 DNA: TGTGCCAGCAGCCAAGAGGCAGGGATAAATGAGCAGTTCTTC
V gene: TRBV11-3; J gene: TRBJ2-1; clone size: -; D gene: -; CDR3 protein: CASSLLWAPPYNEQFF; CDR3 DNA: TGTGCCAGCAGCTTACTTTGGGCCCCTCCCTACAATGAGCAGTTCTTC
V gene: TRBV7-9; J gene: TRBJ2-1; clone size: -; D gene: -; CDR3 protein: CASSFSEQFF; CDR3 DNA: TGTGCCAGCAGCTTTTCGGAGCAGTTCTTC
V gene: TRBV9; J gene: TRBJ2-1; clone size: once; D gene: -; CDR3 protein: CASSRDSEQFF; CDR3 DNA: TGTGCCAGCAGCCGGGACTCGGAGCAGTTCTTC
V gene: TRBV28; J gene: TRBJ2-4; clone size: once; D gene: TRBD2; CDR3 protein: CASSLVRAYSTSGLAKNIQYF; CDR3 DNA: TGTGCCAGCAGCTTAGTGAGGGCTTACTCGACTAGCGGGTTAGCCAAAAACATTCAGTACTTC
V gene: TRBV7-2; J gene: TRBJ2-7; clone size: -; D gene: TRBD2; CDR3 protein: CASSSKIPTLAGGTYEQYF; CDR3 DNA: TGTGCCAGCAGCTCAAAAATCCCCACACTAGCGGGAGGAACCTACGAGCAGTACTTC
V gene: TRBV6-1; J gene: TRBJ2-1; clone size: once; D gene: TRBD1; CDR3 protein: CASSELPGQGRNEQFF; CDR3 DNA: TGTGCCAGCAGTGAGCTTCCGGGACAGGGACGCAATGAGCAGTTCTTC
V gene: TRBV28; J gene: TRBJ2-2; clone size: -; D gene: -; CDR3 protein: CASNTGQRTGELFF; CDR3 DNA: TGTGCCAGCAACACCGGACAACGCACCGGGGAGCTGTTTTTT
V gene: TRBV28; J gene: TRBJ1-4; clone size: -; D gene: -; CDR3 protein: CASLAGATNEKLFF; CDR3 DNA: TGTGCCAGCCTCGCGGGAGCAACTAATGAAAAACTGTTTTTT
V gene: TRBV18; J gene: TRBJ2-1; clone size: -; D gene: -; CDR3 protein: CASSPQRGDEQFF; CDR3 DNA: TGTGCCAGCTCACCACAACGGGGCGATGAGCAGTTCTTC
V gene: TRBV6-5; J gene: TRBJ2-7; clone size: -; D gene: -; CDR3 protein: CASRLAGSSEQYF; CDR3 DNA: TGTGCCAGCAGGTTGGCGGGATCGTCCGAGCAGTACTTC
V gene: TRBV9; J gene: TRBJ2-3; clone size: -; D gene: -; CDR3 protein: CASSVAGGISTDTQYF; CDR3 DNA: TGTGCCAGCAGCGTAGCTGGCGGGATTAGCACAGATACGCAGTATTTT
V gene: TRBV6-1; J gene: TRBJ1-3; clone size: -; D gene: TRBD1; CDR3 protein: CASGTGVGNTIYF; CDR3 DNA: TGTGCCAGCGGCACAGGGGTCGGAAACACCATATATTTT
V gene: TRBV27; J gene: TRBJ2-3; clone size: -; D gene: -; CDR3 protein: CASSPWTYTDTQYF; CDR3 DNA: TGTGCCAGCAGTCCGTGGACTTACACAGATACGCAGTATTTT
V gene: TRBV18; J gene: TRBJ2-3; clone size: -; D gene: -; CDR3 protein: CASSTTSTDTQYF; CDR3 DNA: TGTGCCAGCTCTACCACAAGCACAGATACGCAGTATTTT
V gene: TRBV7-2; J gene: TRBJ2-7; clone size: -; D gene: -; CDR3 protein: CASSFGTYYEQYF; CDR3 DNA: TGTGCCAGCAGCTTCGGGACTTACTACGAGCAGTACTTC
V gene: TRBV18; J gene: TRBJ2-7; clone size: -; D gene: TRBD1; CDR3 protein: CASSPIAGTGDHEQYF; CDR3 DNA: TGTGCCAGCTCACCAATAGCCGGGACAGGGGATCACGAGCAGTACTTC
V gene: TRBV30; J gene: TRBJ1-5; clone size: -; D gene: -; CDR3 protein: CAWRQGIDQPQHF; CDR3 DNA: TGTGCCTGGAGACAGGGAATAGATCAGCCCCAGCATTTT
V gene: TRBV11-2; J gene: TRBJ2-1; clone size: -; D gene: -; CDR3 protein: CASSLGIPNYNEQFF; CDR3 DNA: TGTGCCAGCAGCTTAGGGATACCAAACTACAATGAGCAGTTCTTC
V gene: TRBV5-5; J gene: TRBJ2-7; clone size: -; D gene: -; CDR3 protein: CASSLARVYEQYF; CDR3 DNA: TGTGCCAGCAGCTTGGCACGGGTCTACGAGCAGTACTTC
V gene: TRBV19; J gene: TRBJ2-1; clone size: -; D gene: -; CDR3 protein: CASMKSLSSYNEQFF; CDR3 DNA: TGTGCCAGTATGAAGTCCCTAAGCTCCTACAATGAGCAGTTCTTC
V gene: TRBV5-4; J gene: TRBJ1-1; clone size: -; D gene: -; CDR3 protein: CASSSGRGGFTEAFF; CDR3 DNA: TGTGCCAGCAGCTCAGGGCGGGGAGGGTTCACTGAAGCTTTCTTT
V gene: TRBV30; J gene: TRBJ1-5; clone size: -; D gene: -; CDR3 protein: CAWSMGPRGIQPQHF; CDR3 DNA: TGTGCCTGGAGTATGGGACCTCGGGGGATCCAGCCCCAGCATTTT
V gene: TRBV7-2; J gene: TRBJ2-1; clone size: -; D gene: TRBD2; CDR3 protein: CASSLYPGLAGVRNEQFF; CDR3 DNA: TGTGCCAGCAGTTTATATCCGGGACTAGCGGGAGTTAGAAATGAGCAGTTCTTC
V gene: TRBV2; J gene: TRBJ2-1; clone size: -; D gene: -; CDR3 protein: CASSLDLYNEQFF; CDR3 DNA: TGTGCCAGCAGTCTAGACTTGTACAATGAGCAGTTCTTC
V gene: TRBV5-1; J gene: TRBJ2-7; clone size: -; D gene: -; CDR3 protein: CASSLAGGASYEQYF; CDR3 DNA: TGCGCCAGCAGCTTGGCGGGCGGAGCATCCTACGAGCAGTACTTC
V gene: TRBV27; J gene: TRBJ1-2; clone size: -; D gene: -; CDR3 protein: CASSLAVNYGYTF; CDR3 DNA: TGTGCCAGCAGTTTGGCGGTGAACTATGGCTACACCTTC
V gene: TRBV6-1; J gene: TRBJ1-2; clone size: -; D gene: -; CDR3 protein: CASSEVGRRVYGYTF; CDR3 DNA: TGTGCCAGCAGTGAAGTAGGCCGGAGAGTCTATGGCTACACCTTC
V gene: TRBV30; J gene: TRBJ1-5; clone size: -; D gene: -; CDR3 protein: CAWSRHSGLSHQPQHF; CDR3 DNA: TGTGCCTGGAGTCGACATTCTGGGTTAAGTCATCAGCCCCAGCATTTT
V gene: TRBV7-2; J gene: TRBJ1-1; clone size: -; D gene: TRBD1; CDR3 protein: CASRHRTGGEAFF; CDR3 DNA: TGTGCCAGCAGACATAGGACAGGGGGTGAAGCTTTCTTT
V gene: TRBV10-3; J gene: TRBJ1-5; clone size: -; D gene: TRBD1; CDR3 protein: CASRTGTASNQPQHF; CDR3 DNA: TGTGCCAGCCGAACCGGGACAGCTAGCAATCAGCCCCAGCATTTT
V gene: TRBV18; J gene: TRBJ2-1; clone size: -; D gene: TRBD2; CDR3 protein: CASSPKTSGRNEQFF; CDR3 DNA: TGTGCCAGCTCACCCAAGACTAGCGGGAGGAATGAGCAGTTCTTC
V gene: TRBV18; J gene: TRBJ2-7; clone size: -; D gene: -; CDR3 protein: CASSGGGAEQYF; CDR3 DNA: TGTGCCAGCTCAGGAGGGGGCGCCGAGCAGTACTTC
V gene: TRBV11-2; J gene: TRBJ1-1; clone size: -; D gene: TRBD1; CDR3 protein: CASSLFIWDSEEAFF; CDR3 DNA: TGTGCCAGCAGCTTATTTATTTGGGACAGCGAAGAAGCTTTCTTT
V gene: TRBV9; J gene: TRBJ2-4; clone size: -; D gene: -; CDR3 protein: CASSPRDFLAKNIQYF; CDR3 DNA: TGTGCCAGCTCCCCGAGAGACTTCCTAGCCAAAAACATTCAGTACTTC
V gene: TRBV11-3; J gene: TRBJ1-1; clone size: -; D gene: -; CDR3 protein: CASSLDGKISGTEAFF; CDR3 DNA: TGTGCCAGCAGCTTAGACGGAAAGATCTCGGGCACTGAAGCTTTCTTT